These T cell receptor beta chains were read from a single sample in a study of cytomegalovirus exposure and HLA in healthy donors. Clones were sequenced by immunoSEQ multiplex PCR, and TCRdb holds only the in-frame ones, with some missing. The table includes about 190,000 clones, around 88% detected once. Sample: PBMCs. All receptors derive from a woman in her 30s in good health and CMV-seronegative. CDR3s include the opening cysteine and the closing phenylalanine or tryptophan. The order of the fields is V gene, J gene, CDR3 protein.

TRBV5-1	TRBJ2-7	CASSLAGGLTYGQYF
TRBV5-1	TRBJ2-1	CASSAGGRSYNEQFF
TRBV10-3	TRBJ1-5	CAISESPSGQPQHF
TRBV19	TRBJ2-3	CASSMVLAGRTDTQYF
TRBV6-1	TRBJ1-4	CASVRGGDEKLFF
TRBV28	TRBJ1-1	CASKAPGTGSFLTEAFF
TRBV18	TRBJ1-4	CASSPPSLQAGEKLFF
TRBV11-2	TRBJ2-7	CASSYLEGAGEQYF
TRBV5-6	TRBJ2-3	CASSWPTGSDTQYF
TRBV6-1	TRBJ1-2	CASSEGLGYGYTF
TRBV7-9	TRBJ1-2	CASSYDRTGDGGYTF
TRBV6-1	TRBJ2-5	CASTLERGYQETQYF
TRBV15	TRBJ2-7	CATSRDRSREQYF
TRBV7-8	TRBJ1-4	CASSLDRGVGEKLFF
TRBV19	TRBJ2-7	CASSASPQLNEQYF
TRBV27	TRBJ2-1	CASSGLADYNEQFF
TRBV11-2	TRBJ2-7	CASSLGGRAFEQYF
TRBV5-6	TRBJ2-2	CASSFWTGITGELFF
TRBV27	TRBJ2-2	CASSTGGPGELFF
TRBV6-5	TRBJ2-7	CASSYSSVPLSYEQYF